One TCR beta chain is described in this entry. Its cognate antigen is unknown. V trimming: 4 bases; J trimming: 5 bases; junction bases outside the gene matches: 14. Per germline, CDR1 GTSNPN and CDR2 SVGIG (reference sequence). The CDR3 has 15 residues. Donors were nominally healthy when sampled, though unrecorded immune exposures were likely. The PCR employed 60 Vbeta primers together with 13 Jbeta primers. The protocol was immunoSEQ multiplex PCR, while the TCRdb copy is restricted to in-frame clones and leaves out a portion. The table has under 200,000 clones, around 77% seen once; the top ten hold around 2.2%. These data originate in a study of cytomegalovirus exposure and HLA in healthy donors. Study conclusions and caveats: Sequencing likely generated an artifact that appeared as a cluster of highly shared sequence variants.

The J gene is TRBJ2-7, the V gene TRBV30; 7 positions agree with TRBD1. Sequenced input: PBMCs. This TCR derives from a man in his 60s in good health and CMV-seronegative. CDR3 residues: CAWTHRAGGRHEQYF. The DNA for the CDR3 is TGTGCCTGGACCCACAGGGCAGGGGGTCGGCACGAGCAGTACTTC.